The entry that follows covers one T cell receptor beta chain sequence. The table came from immunoSEQ multiplex PCR; TCRdb's copy has only in-frame clones and leaves some out. In the table there are approximately 38,000 clones, around 89% of which are singletons. The entry originates in a study of PD-L1 blockade in urothelial cancer. For the study at large: Of prior chemotherapy regimens, patients had received between 0 and 3. The researchers analyzed blood 3 weeks (second dose) and 6 weeks after treatment start.

Trimming took off 6 bases at V and 2 bases at J, with 14 bases between the two ends. The CDR3 is made up of 14 amino acids. Germline V gene lookup returns CDR1 KGHSH and CDR2 LQKENI. The genes are TRBV18 and TRBJ2-7; D gene unclear. The sequence derives from a man between 60 and 75 years old with urothelial cancer. Sequenced material: PBMCs, taken around atezolizumab (anti-PD-L1) treatment. CDR3 residues: CASSSLTEAYEQYF. Written as DNA, the CDR3 is TGTGCCAGCTCGTCTCTGACCGAGGCCTACGAGCAGTACTTC.